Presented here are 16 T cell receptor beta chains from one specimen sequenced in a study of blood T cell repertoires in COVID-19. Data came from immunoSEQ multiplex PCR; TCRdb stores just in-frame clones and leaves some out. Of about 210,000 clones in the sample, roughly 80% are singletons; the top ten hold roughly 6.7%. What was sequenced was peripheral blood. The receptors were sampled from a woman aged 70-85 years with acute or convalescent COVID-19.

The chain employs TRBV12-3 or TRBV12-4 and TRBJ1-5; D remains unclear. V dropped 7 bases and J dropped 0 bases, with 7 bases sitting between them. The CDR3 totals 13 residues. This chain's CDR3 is CASTGDSNQPQHF. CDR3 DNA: TGTGCCAGCACCGGAGATAGCAATCAGCCCCAGCATTTT.

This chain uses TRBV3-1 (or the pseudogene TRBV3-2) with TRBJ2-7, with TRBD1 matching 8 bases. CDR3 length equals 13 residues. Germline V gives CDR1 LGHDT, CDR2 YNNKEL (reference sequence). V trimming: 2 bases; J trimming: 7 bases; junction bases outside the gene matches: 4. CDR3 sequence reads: CASSQQGAGEQYV. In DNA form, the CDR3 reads TGTGCCAGCAGCCAACAGGGGGCGGGGGAGCAGTACGTC.

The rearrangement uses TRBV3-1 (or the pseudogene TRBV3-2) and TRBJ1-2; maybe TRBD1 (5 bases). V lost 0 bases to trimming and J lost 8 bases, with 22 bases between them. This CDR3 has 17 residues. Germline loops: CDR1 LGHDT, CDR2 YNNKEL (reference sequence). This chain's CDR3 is CASSQDGASKGRKGYTF. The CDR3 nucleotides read TGTGCCAGCAGCCAAGATGGGGCCTCTAAGGGAAGGAAAGGCTACACCTTC.

CDR3 coding DNA: TGCAGTGCTCCCAGGGGAAACACCATATATTTT. Amino acids: CSAPRGNTIYF. This chain uses TRBV20-1 with TRBJ1-3; D remains ambiguous. CDR1 DFQATT and CDR2 SNEGSKA come from the germline V gene (reference sequence). Trimming removed 5 bases from V and 4 bases from J, with 6 bases in between. This CDR3 is built from 11 residues.

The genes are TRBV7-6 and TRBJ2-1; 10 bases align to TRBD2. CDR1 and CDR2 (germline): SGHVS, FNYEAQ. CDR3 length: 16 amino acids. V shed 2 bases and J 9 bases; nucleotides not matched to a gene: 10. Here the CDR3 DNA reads TGTGCCAGCAGCTTAAGTCCTAGCGGGGGCCCCCCTGAGCAGTTCTTC. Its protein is CASSLSPSGGPPEQFF.

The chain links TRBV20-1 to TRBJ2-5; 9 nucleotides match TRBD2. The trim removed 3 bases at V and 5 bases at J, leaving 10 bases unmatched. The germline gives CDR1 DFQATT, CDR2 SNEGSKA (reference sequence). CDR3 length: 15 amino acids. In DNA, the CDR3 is TGCAGTGCTAGTGGGCCGGGACTAGCAGGGGAGACCCAGTACTTC. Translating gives CSASGPGLAGETQYF.

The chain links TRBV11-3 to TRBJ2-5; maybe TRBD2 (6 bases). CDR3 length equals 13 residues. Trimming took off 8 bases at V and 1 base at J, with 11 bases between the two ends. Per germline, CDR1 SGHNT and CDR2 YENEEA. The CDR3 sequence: CASSRESQETQYF. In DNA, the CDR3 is TGTGCCAGCTCCCGGGAGTCCCAAGAGACCCAGTACTTC.

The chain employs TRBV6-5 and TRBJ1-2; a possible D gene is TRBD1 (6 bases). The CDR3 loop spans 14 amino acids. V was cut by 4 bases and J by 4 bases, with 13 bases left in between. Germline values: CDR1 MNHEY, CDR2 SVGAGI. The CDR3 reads CASSSSQGSYGYTF. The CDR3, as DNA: TGTGCCAGCAGTTCCTCACAGGGCTCCTATGGCTACACCTTC.

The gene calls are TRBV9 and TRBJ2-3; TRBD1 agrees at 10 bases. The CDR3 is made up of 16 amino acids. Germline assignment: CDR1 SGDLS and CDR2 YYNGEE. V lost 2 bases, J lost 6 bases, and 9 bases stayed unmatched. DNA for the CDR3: TGTGCCAGCAGCGTCTCCGGACAGGGGGGAGTGGATACGCAGTATTTT. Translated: CASSVSGQGGVDTQYF. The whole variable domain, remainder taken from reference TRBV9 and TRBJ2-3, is DSGVTQTPKHLITATGQRVTLRCSPRSGDLSVYWYQQSLDQGLQFLIQYYNGEERAKGNILERFSAQQFPDLHSELNLSSLELGDSALYFCASSVSGQGGVDTQYFGPGTRLTVL.

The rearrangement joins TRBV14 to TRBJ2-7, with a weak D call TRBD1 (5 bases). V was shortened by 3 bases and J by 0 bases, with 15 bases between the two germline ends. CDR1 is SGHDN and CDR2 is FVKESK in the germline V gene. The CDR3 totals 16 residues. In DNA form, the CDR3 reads TGTGCCAGCAGCCAGGGGCAGGCCTTTAGCTCCTACGAGCAGTACTTC. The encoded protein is CASSQGQAFSSYEQYF.

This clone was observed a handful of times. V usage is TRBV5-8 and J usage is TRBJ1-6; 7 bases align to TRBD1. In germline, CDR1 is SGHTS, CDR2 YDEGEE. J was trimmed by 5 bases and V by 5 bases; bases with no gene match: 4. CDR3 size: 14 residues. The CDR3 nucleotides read TGTGCCAGCAGATACAGGGGAGATAATTCACCCCTCCACTTT. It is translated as CASRYRGDNSPLHF.

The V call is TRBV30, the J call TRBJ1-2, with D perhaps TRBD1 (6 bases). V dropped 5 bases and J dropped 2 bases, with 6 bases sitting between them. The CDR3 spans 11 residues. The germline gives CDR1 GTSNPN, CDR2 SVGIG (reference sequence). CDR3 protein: CAWGQNYGYTF. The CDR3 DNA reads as TGTGCCTGGGGACAGAACTATGGCTACACCTTC. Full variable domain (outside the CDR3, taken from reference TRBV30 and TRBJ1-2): SQTIHQWPATLVQPVGSPLSLECTVEGTSNPNLYWYRQAAGRGLQLLFYSVGIGQISSEVPQNLSASRPQDRQFILSSKKLLLSDSGFYLCAWGQNYGYTFGSGTRLTVV.

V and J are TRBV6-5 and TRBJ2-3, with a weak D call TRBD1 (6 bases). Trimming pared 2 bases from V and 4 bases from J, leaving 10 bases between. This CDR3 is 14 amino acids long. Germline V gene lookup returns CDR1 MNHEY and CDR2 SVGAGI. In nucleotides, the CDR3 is TGTGCCAGCAGTTACAACAGGGTGGCAGATACGCAGTATTTT. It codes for CASSYNRVADTQYF.

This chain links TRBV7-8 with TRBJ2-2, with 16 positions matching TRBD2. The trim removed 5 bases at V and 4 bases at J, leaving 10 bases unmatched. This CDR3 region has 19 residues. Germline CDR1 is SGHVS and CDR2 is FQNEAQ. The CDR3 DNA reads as TGTGCCAGCAGCCCCGCGGCGGGACTAGCGGGGGGGACCACCGGGGAGCTGTTTTTT. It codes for CASSPAAGLAGGTTGELFF.

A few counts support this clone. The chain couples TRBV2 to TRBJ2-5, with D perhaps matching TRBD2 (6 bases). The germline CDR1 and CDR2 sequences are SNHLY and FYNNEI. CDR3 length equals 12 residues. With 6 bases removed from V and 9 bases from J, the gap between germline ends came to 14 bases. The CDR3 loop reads CASSSDYGAQYF. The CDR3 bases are TGTGCCAGCAGCTCGGACTACGGCGCCCAGTACTTC. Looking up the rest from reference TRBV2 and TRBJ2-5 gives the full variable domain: EPEVTQTPSHQVTQMGQEVILRCVPISNHLYFYWYRQILGQKVEFLVSFYNNEISEKSEIFDDQFSVERPDGSNFTLKIRSTKLEDSAMYFCASSSDYGAQYFGPGTRLLVL.

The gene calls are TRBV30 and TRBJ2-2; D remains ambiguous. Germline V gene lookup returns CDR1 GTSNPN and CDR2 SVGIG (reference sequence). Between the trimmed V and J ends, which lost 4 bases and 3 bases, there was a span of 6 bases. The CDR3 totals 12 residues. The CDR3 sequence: CAWTDYTGELFF. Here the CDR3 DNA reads TGTGCCTGGACAGATTACACCGGGGAGCTGTTTTTT.